This record concerns one T cell receptor (beta chain) sequence. Which antigen it targets is not known. From each donor, a roughly 2.7 ml peripheral blood sample was collected into PAXgene tubes and kept at -80 degrees C. Without any T cell sorting, total RNA was extracted from whole blood using the PAXgene blood miRNA kit on an automated QIAcube. Peripheral blood from monozygotic twin pairs, either concordant or discordant for inflammatory bowel disease, underwent deep TCRalpha and TCRbeta repertoire profiling that used unique molecular barcoding. Smoking habits were recorded for all twin pairs, and each individual was classified as a current, former or never smoker. Library preparation was by 5' RACE. Each TCR library was prepared from around 3.5 ug of total RNA. For each sample, cDNA synthesis was carried out in eight separate reactions using SMARTScribe reverse transcriptase. During cDNA synthesis, template switching introduced unique molecular identifiers that contained a 6-nucleotide sample barcode. TCRalpha and TCRbeta cDNA was amplified by two nested PCRs of approximately 17 and 9 cycles, with bead purification after each PCR. Before amplification, cDNA was treated with uracil DNA-glycosylase and purified using the QIAquick PCR purification kit. The second PCR added Illumina TruSeq-compatible adapters along with sample-specific barcodes. Library quality and concentration were assessed using TapeStation and Qubit, and roughly 5 ng of each library was pooled. Sequencing of pooled libraries was carried out on an Illumina HiSeq2500 single-index Rapid Run using 2 x 100 bp reads and custom sequencing primers. The authors' pipeline ran thus. UMI-based consensus assembly with MiGEC version 1.2.6 was used to correct PCR and sequencing errors. V(D)J alignment, clonotype assembly and CDR3 extraction were performed with MiXCR version 2.1.1. Normalisation of gene usage, clonotype sharing and MAIT/NKT TCR abundance was achieved by analysing the top 1000, 10 000 and 20 000 clonotypes per sample. Diversity was computed as the inverse Simpson index with the vegan R package after downsampling to 27 000 UMIs. Paired Mann-Whitney U tests were applied to discordant twin pairs, with Benjamini-Hochberg correction for multiple testing. TCRdb reprocessed the reads, and each CDR3 protein sequence is entered once, without DNA. TCRdb's processing, not the authors' own work, is the source of the V and J calls. The sample's records list 150,000 or so distinct CDR3 sequences. Clones ranked in the top ten supply 1.2% of the sample.

These data originate in a study of monozygotic twins with inflammatory bowel disease (dated by TCRdb to between 2019 and 2020). General notes on the study: In total, approximately 28 monozygotic twin pairs made up the full study: 19 Danish pairs, all IBD-discordant, plus nine German pairs, of which four were IBD-concordant and five were IBD-discordant. Disease-associated traits were sought mainly through comparisons between IBD patients and their genetically identical healthy co-twins within discordant pairs. Each individual had, on average, about 151 000 unique TCRalpha sequences and 181 000 unique TCRbeta sequences available for analysis. What the work shows at the level of the full study, not this receptor alone: Differing immunosuppressive treatments among patients may have added background noise and inter-individual variability to the repertoires. Different T cell subtypes could not be distinguished in the analysis. Compared with healthy twins, IBD patients had fewer clonotypes in common with other individuals, a difference most pronounced in patients showing signs of disease activity. A decrease in TCRbeta repertoire diversity, as measured by inverse Simpson index, was observed in IBD patients compared with their healthy co-twins. No single strong signal or clonotype linked to IBD turned up in the results, so the idea that one exists was not supported. Concordant and discordant twins showed no difference in repertoire similarity, possibly because of limited statistical power.

The receptor comes from a human donor with ulcerative colitis or Crohn's disease, or a healthy co-twin of an affected twin (not recorded which). What was sequenced was blood.

For the CDR3, the sequence is CASSRMPYEQYF. The rearranged chain carries TRBV5-4 and TRBJ2-7. The germline V gene (reference sequence) provides CDR1 SGHNT and CDR2 YYREEE. Spanning cysteine to phenylalanine, the CDR3 consists of 12 amino acids. No DNA has been recorded. The entire variable domain, with the stretches around the CDR3 drawn from the reference TRBV5-4 and TRBJ2-7 proteins, is ETGVTQSPTHLIKTRGQQVTLRCSSQSGHNTVSWYQQALGQGPQFIFQYYREEENGRGNFPPRFSGLQFPNYSSELNVNALELDDSALYLCASSRMPYEQYFGPGTRLTVT.